This T cell receptor beta chain was recovered during a study of blood T cell repertoires in COVID-19. For the study at large: Acute and convalescent COVID-19 specimens originated in the United States, Italy and Spain. T cells, B-cell-depleted T cells, or PBMCs supplied cDNA or gDNA.

Patients of the Seattle cohort, enrolled during active infection, were followed longitudinally. Clones were read by immunoSEQ multiplex PCR, and TCRdb kept only the in-frame ones, dropping some. This table holds more than 150,000 clones, more than 75% found once. V was cut by 3 bases and J by 10 bases, with 12 bases left in between. CDR1 and CDR2 from the germline V gene are MDHEN and SYDVKM. CDR3 size: 12 residues. Sequencing was carried out using peripheral blood. The origin of this receptor is a woman in her seventies with COVID-19, enrolled during active disease. The rearrangement links TRBV28 to TRBJ1-1, with D perhaps TRBD1 (6 bases). CDR3 DNA: TGTGCCAGCAGTTTTGATTCCAGGGGAGCTTTCTTT. Translated, it gives CASSFDSRGAFF.